This T cell receptor (beta chain) originates from a study of blood T cell repertoires in COVID-19. The wider study: COVID-19 samples collected from the United States, Italy and Spain covered acute and convalescent phases.

Clones were read by immunoSEQ multiplex PCR, and TCRdb kept only the in-frame ones, dropping some. This sample has around 250,000 clones, with around 80% found just once. CDR3 size: 12 residues. The V end lost 2 bases, the J end lost 7 bases, and 8 bases lay between the germline ends. Germline-derived CDR1 and CDR2 are LNHDA and SQIVND (reference sequence). The participants were between roughly 18 and 100 years old and came from 24 US areas. Before being deemed recovered, Cohort 3 donors had two negative PCRs, clearance, or symptom resolution. The origin of this receptor is a middle-aged man who had recovered from COVID-19. Specimen: PBMCs or T cells enriched from blood (not recorded which). J is TRBJ2-5 and V is TRBV19; D may be TRBD2 (5 bases). CDR3 in amino acids: CASSILAGTQYF. CDR3 DNA sequence: TGTGCCAGTAGTATACTAGCTGGGACCCAGTACTTC.